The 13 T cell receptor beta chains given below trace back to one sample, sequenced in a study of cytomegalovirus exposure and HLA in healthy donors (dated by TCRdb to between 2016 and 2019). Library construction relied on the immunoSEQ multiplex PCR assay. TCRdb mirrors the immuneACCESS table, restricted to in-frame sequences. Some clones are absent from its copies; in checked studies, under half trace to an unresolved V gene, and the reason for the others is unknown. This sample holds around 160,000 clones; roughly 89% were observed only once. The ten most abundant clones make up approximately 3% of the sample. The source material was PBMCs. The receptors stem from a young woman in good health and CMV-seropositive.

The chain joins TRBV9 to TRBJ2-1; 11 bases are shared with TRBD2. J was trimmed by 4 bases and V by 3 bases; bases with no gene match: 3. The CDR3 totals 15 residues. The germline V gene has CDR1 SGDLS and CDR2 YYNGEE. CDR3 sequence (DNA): TGTGCCAGCAGCGGGGGGACTAGCGGATACAATGAGCAGTTCTTC. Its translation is CASSGGTSGYNEQFF.

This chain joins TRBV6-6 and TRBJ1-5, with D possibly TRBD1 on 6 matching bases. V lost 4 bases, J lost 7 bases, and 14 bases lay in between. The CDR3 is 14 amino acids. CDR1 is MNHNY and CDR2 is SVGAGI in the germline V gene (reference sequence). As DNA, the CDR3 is TGTGCCAGCAGTTTGGCAGGGGTGGGACAGCCCCAGCATTTT. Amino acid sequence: CASSLAGVGQPQHF.

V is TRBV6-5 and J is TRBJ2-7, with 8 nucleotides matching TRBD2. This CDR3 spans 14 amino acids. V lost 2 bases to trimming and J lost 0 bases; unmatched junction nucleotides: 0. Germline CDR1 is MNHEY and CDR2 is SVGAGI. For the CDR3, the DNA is TGTGCCAGCAGTTACGCGGGGGGCTCCTACGAGCAGTACTTC. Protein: CASSYAGGSYEQYF.

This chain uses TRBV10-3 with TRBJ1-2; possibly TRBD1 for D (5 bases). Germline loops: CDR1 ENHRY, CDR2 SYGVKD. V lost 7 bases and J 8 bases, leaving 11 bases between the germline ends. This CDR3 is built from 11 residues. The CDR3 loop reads CAITDTGGYTF. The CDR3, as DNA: TGTGCCATCACAGATACAGGAGGCTACACCTTC.

The CDR3 here is CASFTTGRELGYEQYF. CDR3 nucleotide sequence: TGTGCCAGTTTCACGACCGGGCGGGAACTTGGCTACGAGCAGTACTTC. The chain joins TRBV2 to TRBJ2-7, with D perhaps TRBD2 (6 bases). CDR1 and CDR2 from the germline V gene are SNHLY and FYNNEI. The CDR3 totals 16 residues. Trimming took off 9 bases at V and 3 bases at J, with 24 bases between the two ends.

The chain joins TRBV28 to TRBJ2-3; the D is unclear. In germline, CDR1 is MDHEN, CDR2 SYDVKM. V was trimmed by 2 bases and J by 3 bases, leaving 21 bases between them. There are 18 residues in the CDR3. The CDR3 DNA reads TGTGCCAGCAGTTTACCTTCGATAGCAGCCCACATAACAGATACGCAGTATTTT. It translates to CASSLPSIAAHITDTQYF. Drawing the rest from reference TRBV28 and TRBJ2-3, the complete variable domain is DVKVTQSSRYLVKRTGEKVFLECVQDMDHENMFWYRQDPGLGLRLIYFSYDVKMKEKGDIPEGYSVSREKKERFSLILESASTNQTSMYLCASSLPSIAAHITDTQYFGPGTRLTVL.

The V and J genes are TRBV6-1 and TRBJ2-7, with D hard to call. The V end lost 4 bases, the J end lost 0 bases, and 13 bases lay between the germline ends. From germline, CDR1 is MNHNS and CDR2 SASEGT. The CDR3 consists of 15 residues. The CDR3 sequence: CASSALAASSYEQYF. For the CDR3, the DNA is TGTGCCAGCAGTGCCCTGGCGGCGAGCTCCTACGAGCAGTACTTC.

This chain's CDR3 is CATGRDRGGETQYF. CDR3 in DNA: TGTGCCACCGGACGGGACAGGGGGGGAGAGACCCAGTACTTC. The rearrangement links TRBV2 to TRBJ2-5, with 11 positions matching TRBD1. This CDR3 has 14 amino acids. Germline V gene data show CDR1 as SNHLY and CDR2 as FYNNEI. J was trimmed by 4 bases and V by 10 bases; bases with no gene match: 8.

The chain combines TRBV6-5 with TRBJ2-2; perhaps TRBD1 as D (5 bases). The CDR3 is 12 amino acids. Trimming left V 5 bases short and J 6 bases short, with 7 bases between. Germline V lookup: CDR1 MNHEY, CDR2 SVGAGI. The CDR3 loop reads CASSLRAGELFF. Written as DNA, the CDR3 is TGTGCCAGCAGTCTCAGGGCCGGGGAGCTGTTTTTT.

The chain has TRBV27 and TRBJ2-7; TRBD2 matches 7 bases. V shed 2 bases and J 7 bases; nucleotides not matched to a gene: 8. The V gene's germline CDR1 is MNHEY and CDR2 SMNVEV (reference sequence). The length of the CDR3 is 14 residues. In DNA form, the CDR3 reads TGTGCCAGCAGTTTAGGCGGGAGTCGGGGTGAGCAGTACTTC. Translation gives CASSLGGSRGEQYF.

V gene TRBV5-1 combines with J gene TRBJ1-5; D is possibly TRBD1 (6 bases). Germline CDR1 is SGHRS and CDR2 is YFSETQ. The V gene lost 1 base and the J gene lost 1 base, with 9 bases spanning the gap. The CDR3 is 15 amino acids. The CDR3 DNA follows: TGCGCCAGCAGCTTGACGGGACAAAGCAATCAGCCCCAGCATTTT. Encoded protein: CASSLTGQSNQPQHF.

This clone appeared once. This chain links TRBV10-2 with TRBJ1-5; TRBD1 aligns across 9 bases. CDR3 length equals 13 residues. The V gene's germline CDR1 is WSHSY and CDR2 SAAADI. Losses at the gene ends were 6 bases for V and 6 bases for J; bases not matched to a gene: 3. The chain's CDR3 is CASRKGQGQPQHF. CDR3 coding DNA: TGCGCCAGCAGAAAGGGACAGGGTCAGCCCCAGCATTTT.

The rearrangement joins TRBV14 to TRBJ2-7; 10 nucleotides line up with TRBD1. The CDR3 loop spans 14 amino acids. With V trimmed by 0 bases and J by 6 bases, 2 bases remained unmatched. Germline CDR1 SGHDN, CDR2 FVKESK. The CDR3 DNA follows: TGTGCCAGCAGCCAAGAGGGGACAGGGGCCGAGCAGTACTTC. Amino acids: CASSQEGTGAEQYF. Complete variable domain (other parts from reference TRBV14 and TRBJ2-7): EAGVTQFPSHSVIEKGQTVTLRCDPISGHDNLYWYRRVMGKEIKFLLHFVKESKQDESGMPNNRFLAERTGGTYSTLKVQPAELEDSGVYFCASSQEGTGAEQYFGPGTRLTVT.